This TCR beta chain stems from a study of T cell therapy after organ transplantation. V lost 3 bases and J lost 2; bases outside the gene matches: 5. This CDR3 contains 15 residues. Germline V gene sequence: CDR1 LNHDA, CDR2 SQIVND (reference sequence). Clones were read by immunoSEQ multiplex PCR, and TCRdb kept only the in-frame ones, dropping some. Found here are about 4,800 clones, 68% of them singletons; the top ten hold 35% to 45%. A few counts support this clone. Its antigen is currently unknown. Stated time point: 4-8 weeks after completion of therapy. The sequences come from CD8+ T cells from blood, collected after autologous CMV-specific T cell therapy. The source is a human patient who had received a solid organ transplant and had CMV disease. Some T cells may have come from the graft donor. This rearrangement joins TRBV19 to TRBJ2-3, with 7 positions matching TRBD1. CDR3 residues: CASSMGTGDTDTQYF. In nucleotides, the CDR3 is TGTGCCAGTAGTATGGGCACAGGGGACACAGATACGCAGTATTTT.